A single sample gave rise to the 21 T cell receptor beta chains below, sequenced in a study of blood T cell repertoires in COVID-19. Sequencing used immunoSEQ multiplex PCR; TCRdb keeps in-frame clones, though not all of them. The repertoire includes 160,000 or so clones, around 84% of them detected once, and about 8.6% sits in the top ten. The material sequenced was PBMCs or T cells enriched from blood (not recorded which). These receptors were obtained from a woman in her forties or fifties who had recovered from COVID-19.

Written as DNA, the CDR3 is TGTGCCAGCAGCCCGGCAGGGGGCTCCTACGAGCAGTACTTC. Translating gives CASSPAGGSYEQYF. V is TRBV7-2 and J is TRBJ2-7; the match to TRBD1 covers 7 bases. The CDR3 is made up of 14 amino acids. The V segment lost 5 bases and the J segment 0 bases; nucleotides outside the gene matches: 4. Germline CDR1 reads SGHTA; CDR2 reads FQGNSA.

This clone was seen more than once but under ten times. This rearrangement joins TRBV7-9 to TRBJ1-4; D possibly corresponds to TRBD1 (5 bases). Trimming left V 3 bases short and J 7 bases short, with 15 bases between. The CDR3 is 15 amino acids. The germline gives CDR1 SEHNR, CDR2 FQNEAQ (reference sequence). CDR3 residues: CASSLGGVFGEKLFF. As DNA, the CDR3 is TGTGCCAGCAGCTTGGGAGGGGTGTTCGGTGAAAAACTGTTTTTT.

The chain joins TRBV29-1 to TRBJ1-1; the match to TRBD1 covers 10 bases. The CDR3 is 12 residues long. Germline V gene sequence: CDR1 SQVTM, CDR2 ANQGSEA. The V segment lost 4 bases and the J segment 11 bases; nucleotides outside the gene matches: 7. The CDR3 here is CSVGEDRGKAFF. The DNA for the CDR3 is TGCAGCGTTGGGGAGGACAGGGGGAAGGCTTTCTTT.

The CDR3 DNA follows: TGTGCCAGCAGACCCCAGGGGATAGGGGCCAACGTCCTGACTTTC. Amino acid sequence: CASRPQGIGANVLTF. V is TRBV28 and J is TRBJ2-6; TRBD1 is a possible D gene (6 bases). The V gene's germline CDR1 is MDHEN and CDR2 SYDVKM. The CDR3 contains 15 residues. V lost 6 bases to trimming and J lost 4 bases, with 13 bases between them.

In regard to this clone: A junction end diverges from the germline sequence, so it may reflect a read error. The chain carries TRBV7-7 and TRBJ2-1; possibly TRBD2 for D (5 bases). Germline V gives CDR1 SSHAT, CDR2 FNYEAQ (reference sequence). The CDR3 consists of 14 residues. The chain's CDR3 is CASSLAHTTNEQFF. The CDR3 DNA follows: TGTGCTAGCAGCTTAGCGCACACAACCAATGAGCAGTTCTTC.

The J gene is TRBJ1-1, the V gene TRBV18; TRBD1 is a possible D gene (5 bases). The germline gives CDR1 KGHSH, CDR2 LQKENI. Deletions cut 4 bases from V and 7 bases from J, with 13 bases between. This CDR3 spans 13 amino acids. The CDR3 spells CASSQDTVGEAFF. Written as DNA, the CDR3 is TGTGCCAGCTCACAGGACACCGTAGGTGAAGCTTTCTTT. Variable domain in full (rest from reference TRBV18 and TRBJ1-1): NAGVMQNPRHLVRRRGQEARLRCSPMKGHSHVYWYRQLPEEGLKFMVYLQKENIIDESGMPKERFSAEFPKEGPSILRIQQVVRGDSAAYFCASSQDTVGEAFFGQGTRLTVV.

This clone was seen a handful of times. This chain connects TRBV19 to TRBJ1-1; D is uncertain. The CDR3 contains 13 residues. V was clipped by 7 bases and J by 3 bases, with 12 bases between them. Germline V gene sequence: CDR1 LNHDA, CDR2 SQIVND (reference sequence). The CDR3 protein is CASIPSRYTEAFF. In DNA form, the CDR3 reads TGTGCCAGTATCCCGTCGAGGTACACTGAAGCTTTCTTT.

This chain links TRBV7-9 with TRBJ2-7; D ambiguous. The CDR3 is 12 amino acids. The germline V gene has CDR1 SEHNR and CDR2 FQNEAQ (reference sequence). V lost 1 base and J lost 6, with 7 bases in between. The CDR3 reads CASSLDFSEQYF. CDR3 sequence (DNA): TGTGCCAGCAGCTTAGACTTCTCCGAGCAGTACTTC. The complete variable domain, with remaining parts taken from reference TRBV7-9 and TRBJ2-7, reads DTGVSQNPRHKITKRGQNVTFRCDPISEHNRLYWYRQTLGQGPEFLTYFQNEAQLEKSRLLSDRFSAERPKGSFSTLEIQRTEQGDSAMYLCASSLDFSEQYFGPGTRLTVT.

This chain joins TRBV4-1 and TRBJ2-5; D is unclear. Germline values: CDR1 MGHRA, CDR2 YSYEKL. Trimming took off 2 bases at V and 4 bases at J, with 14 bases between the two ends. CDR3 length: 15 residues. The CDR3 protein is CASSQPGRERETQYF. CDR3 DNA sequence: TGCGCCAGCAGCCAACCCGGTCGCGAGCGAGAGACCCAGTACTTC.

V and J are TRBV20-1 and TRBJ2-3, with a tentative D call TRBD1 (5 bases). The CDR3 totals 14 residues. CDR1 is DFQATT and CDR2 is SNEGSKA in the germline V gene (reference sequence). Trimming stripped 3 bases from V and 4 bases from J, with 14 bases between. The CDR3 protein is CSASNRNGPDTQYF. CDR3 sequence (DNA): TGCAGTGCTAGTAACAGGAACGGCCCAGATACGCAGTATTTT.

The chain carries TRBV18 and TRBJ1-1, with 11 bases lining up with TRBD1. With 5 bases clipped from V and 0 bases from J, the junction kept 2 bases outside the gene matches. The CDR3 runs 15 residues. The germline gives CDR1 KGHSH, CDR2 LQKENI. The CDR3 DNA follows: TGTGCCAGCTCAGGACAGGGGGCCGTGAACACTGAAGCTTTCTTT. Translated, it gives CASSGQGAVNTEAFF.

The chain is built from TRBV19 and TRBJ2-7, with 8 bases identical to TRBD1. Unmatched junction bases numbered 6, after V lost 7 bases and J lost 7 bases. The V gene's germline CDR1 is LNHDA and CDR2 SQIVND (reference sequence). The CDR3 is 12 amino acids. The CDR3 coding sequence is TGTGCCAGTAATACAGGGGGGAGTGAGCAGTACTTC. Translation gives CASNTGGSEQYF. The entire variable domain, with the rest obtained from reference TRBV19 and TRBJ2-7, is as follows: DGGITQSPKYLFRKEGQNVTLSCEQNLNHDAMYWYRQDPGQGLRLIYYSQIVNDFQKGDIAEGYSVSREKKESFPLTVTSAQKNPTAFYLCASNTGGSEQYFGPGTRLTVT.

The chain joins TRBV6-5 to TRBJ1-4, with D perhaps matching TRBD1 (5 bases). This CDR3 spans 13 amino acids. Deletions cut 4 bases from V and 10 bases from J, with 13 bases between. In germline, CDR1 is MNHEY, CDR2 SVGAGI. CDR3: CASSSPGTAKLFF. The CDR3 DNA follows: TGTGCCAGCAGTTCCCCTGGGACTGCAAAACTGTTTTTT.

V and J are TRBV11-2 and TRBJ1-2; perhaps TRBD1 as D (5 bases). V lost 5 bases and J lost 4, with 8 bases in between. This CDR3 comprises 12 residues. Germline V CDR1 and CDR2: SGHAT, FQNNGV. CDR3 sequence (DNA): TGTGCCAGCAGCCTTGACAGCTATGGCTACACCTTC. This encodes CASSLDSYGYTF. The full variable domain, its missing parts supplied by reference TRBV11-2 and TRBJ1-2, is EAGVAQSPRYKIIEKRQSVAFWCNPISGHATLYWYQQILGQGPKLLIQFQNNGVVDDSQLPKDRFSAERLKGVDSTLKIQPAKLEDSAVYLCASSLDSYGYTFGSGTRLTVV.

This chain joins TRBV19 and TRBJ2-1; tentatively, D is TRBD2 (6 bases). The V and J ends lost 5 bases and 3 bases respectively, with 8 bases between them. Germline CDR1 and CDR2: LNHDA and SQIVND (reference sequence). The CDR3 is 13 amino acids. The CDR3 loop reads CASSGGSYNEQFF. The CDR3 bases are TGTGCCAGTAGTGGGGGGAGCTACAATGAGCAGTTCTTC.

J is TRBJ1-1 and V is TRBV10-3, with a weak D call TRBD1 (6 bases). Germline V CDR1 and CDR2: ENHRY, SYGVKD. This CDR3 has 12 residues. The V gene lost 9 bases and the J gene lost 4 bases, with 12 bases spanning the gap. The CDR3 protein is CAIKGESTEAFF. Here the CDR3 DNA reads TGTGCCATTAAGGGGGAGAGCACTGAAGCTTTCTTT.

The chain has TRBV6-5 and TRBJ2-5; D ambiguous. Trimming stripped 0 bases from V and 2 bases from J, with 7 bases between. The CDR3 runs 14 residues. The germline gives CDR1 MNHEY, CDR2 SVGAGI. CDR3 sequence reads: CASSYSYIQETQYF. CDR3 DNA sequence: TGTGCCAGCAGTTACTCGTACATTCAAGAGACCCAGTACTTC.

This clone was observed a single time. The rearrangement uses TRBV10-3 and TRBJ2-3; weak D call: TRBD2 (6 bases). V was cut by 1 base and J by 2 bases, with 10 bases left in between. This CDR3 has 15 amino acids. Germline CDR1 and CDR2: ENHRY and SYGVKD. The CDR3 nucleotides are TGTGCCATCAGTGAGTTGGGCGGGGTCACAGATACGCAGTATTTT. Translation gives CAISELGGVTDTQYF.

The V call is TRBV3-1 (or the pseudogene TRBV3-2), the J call TRBJ2-1; TRBD2 agrees at 13 bases. CDR1 and CDR2 (germline): LGHDT, YNNKEL (reference sequence). Trimming cost V 1 base and J 10 bases; bases outside gene matches: 13. This CDR3 region has 18 residues. CDR3: CASSQGARTSGSGGEQFF. The DNA for the CDR3 is TGTGCCAGCAGCCAAGGAGCTCGGACTAGCGGGAGCGGGGGCGAGCAGTTCTTC.

This sequence joins TRBV7-2 and TRBJ2-3, with TRBD1 matching 8 bases. Trimming cost V 4 bases and J 6 bases; bases outside gene matches: 12. CDR1 is SGHTA, CDR2 FQGNSA, per germline. The length of the CDR3 is 16 residues. The CDR3 is CASSSQGAAGTDTQYF. Here the CDR3 DNA reads TGTGCCAGCAGCTCTCAGGGGGCGGCAGGTACGGATACGCAGTATTTT.

Here the CDR3 reads CASSRSEAFF. The CDR3 DNA reads as TGTGCCAGCAGTCGTTCCGAAGCTTTCTTT. The chain has TRBV12-3 or TRBV12-4 and TRBJ1-1, with no clear D. The ends were cut back, 5 bases at V and 8 bases at J, with 6 bases in the middle. This CDR3 spans 10 amino acids.